In this sample, the clone carrying this T cell receptor (beta chain) turned up once. Its antigen remains unknown. Assay: immunoSEQ multiplex PCR; the TCRdb copy retains only in-frame clones and omits some. This table holds about 2 million clones, about 95% found once. Naive CD8 cells comprised CD45RO-negative, CCR7-positively selected cells, excluding terminally differentiated effector memory CD45RA+ cells. This specimen belongs to a study of shared clonotypes between healthy human individuals. Germline CDR1 and CDR2: SGDLS and YYNGEE. This CDR3 spans 14 amino acids. Trimming cost V 0 bases and J 3 bases, with 10 bases left between them. Study results and limitations: Clonotypes shared by all four sorted-subset donors had higher generation probabilities than non-shared clonotypes. Rarefaction revealed incomplete sorted-subset sequencing despite large depth.

The clonotype comes from a man aged 18 to 30 in good health. Material for sequencing was naive CD8+ T cells sorted from blood. The chain joins TRBV9 to TRBJ2-7; D call uncertain. CDR3 residues: CASSVASLGYEQYF. CDR3 nucleotide sequence: TGTGCCAGCAGCGTAGCCTCGCTCGGCTACGAGCAGTACTTC. Full variable domain (missing parts from reference TRBV9 and TRBJ2-7): DSGVTQTPKHLITATGQRVTLRCSPRSGDLSVYWYQQSLDQGLQFLIQYYNGEERAKGNILERFSAQQFPDLHSELNLSSLELGDSALYFCASSVASLGYEQYFGPGTRLTVT.